The 9 T cell receptor beta chains presented below share a single source sample, sequenced in a study of shared T cell receptors in the human thymus. Measured with immunoSEQ multiplex PCR; TCRdb has only the in-frame clones, and not every one. The profile covers 700,000 to 750,000 clones, with 70% to 90% appearing a single time and under 0.012% taken by the ten largest. These data also formed part of another study, on human thymus T cells.

Sequencing was done on a sample of thymocytes. Receptor source: a girl under three years old with a congenital heart defect.

For the CDR3, the DNA is TGTGCCAGCAGCCTAGGCAGAAACACTGAAGCTTTCTTT. This gives the protein CASSLGRNTEAFF. The chain carries TRBV7-9 and TRBJ1-1; D is unclear. V was shortened by 5 bases and J by 2 bases, with 9 bases between the two germline ends. The CDR3 extends over 13 amino acids. Germline CDR1 and CDR2: SEHNR and FQNEAQ (reference sequence).

The chain couples TRBV11-2 to TRBJ1-1, with 7 bases aligning to TRBD1. Germline V gene sequence: CDR1 SGHAT, CDR2 FQNNGV. The V gene end was trimmed by 4 bases and the J gene end by 10 bases; junction bases not matched to a gene: 9. The length of the CDR3 is 13 residues. The CDR3 coding sequence is TGTGCCAGCAGCTCTACAGGGGAAGGGAGAGCTTTCTTT. Translated: CASSSTGEGRAFF.

The chain uses TRBV5-5 and TRBJ2-3; D ambiguous. Germline V gene sequence: CDR1 SGHKS, CDR2 YYEKEE (reference sequence). CDR3 length: 16 amino acids. V lost 0 bases and J 7 bases, leaving 18 bases between the germline ends. The CDR3 is CASSLAGPPNENTQYF. DNA for the CDR3: TGTGCCAGCAGCTTGGCGGGTCCGCCAAACGAAAATACGCAGTATTTT.

The gene calls are TRBV15 and TRBJ1-1; no clear D gene. Between the trimmed V and J ends, which lost 2 bases and 1 base, there was a span of 14 bases. The CDR3 length is 16 residues. CDR1 LNHNV and CDR2 YYDKDF come from the germline V gene (reference sequence). The CDR3 sequence is CATSRWLVGENTEAFF. In DNA, the CDR3 is TGTGCCACCAGCAGATGGCTCGTGGGCGAGAACACTGAAGCTTTCTTT.

This sequence joins TRBV12-5 and TRBJ1-1; 7 bases align to TRBD1. CDR1 and CDR2 (germline): LGHNT, FRNRAP. This CDR3 is built from 18 residues. The V and J ends lost 0 bases and 2 bases, in that order; junction bases with no gene match: 12. The CDR3 DNA sequence: TGTGCTAGTGGTTTGGTACTGGATGGGGCAGGGGGTAACACTGAAGCTTTCTTT. Translation: CASGLVLDGAGGNTEAFF.

The chain links TRBV29-1 to TRBJ1-2, with D perhaps matching TRBD1 (6 bases). This CDR3 region has 12 residues. Trimming cost V 3 bases and J 4 bases, with 9 bases left between them. Germline lookup yields CDR1 SQVTM and CDR2 ANQGSEA. CDR3 DNA sequence: TGCAGCGTTGAGGGACACTCCTATGGCTACACCTTC. Amino acids: CSVEGHSYGYTF.

The chain links TRBV10-2 to TRBJ2-3; D might be TRBD1 (6 bases). Trimming removed 4 bases from V and 6 bases from J, with 17 bases in between. The CDR3 contains 15 residues. Per the germline V gene, CDR1 is WSHSY and CDR2 is SAAADI. The CDR3 bases are TGCGCCAGCAGTGTATGGGGGCGCGGTAGGGATACGCAGTATTTT. It specifies CASSVWGRGRDTQYF.

The chain joins TRBV9 to TRBJ2-2, with no clear D. There are 13 residues in the CDR3. Germline CDR1 reads SGDLS; CDR2 reads YYNGEE. Trimming cost V 2 bases and J 3 bases, with 5 bases left between them. The CDR3 loop is CASSVPDTGELFF. CDR3 sequence (DNA): TGTGCCAGCAGCGTCCCGGACACCGGGGAGCTGTTTTTT.

V gene TRBV13 combines with J gene TRBJ1-2, with D perhaps matching TRBD1 (5 bases). Looked up from germline, CDR1 is PRHDT and CDR2 is FYEKMQ (reference sequence). V gave up 2 bases and J gave up 3 bases, with 16 bases separating them. This CDR3 has 16 amino acids. CDR3 amino acids: CASSLILGREHYGYTF. DNA of the CDR3: TGTGCCAGCAGCTTAATATTGGGCAGGGAACACTATGGCTACACCTTC.